These 15 T cell receptor beta chains originate from one sample sequenced in a study of post-analysis software for immune sequencing data. The antigens these receptors bind are not known. General study points: TRBV segments more frequent in patients than in controls numbered roughly 5 and included TRBV5-6, TRBV5-1 and TRBV20-1.

Presence of unique molecular identifiers characterized the TCR beta cDNA libraries. TCRdb fed the PCR reads into MiXCR, producing one record per CDR3 protein. The sample has fewer than 900,000 distinct CDR3 sequences, 40% to 55% seen once; the top ten hold approximately 5%. The sequencing input was blood. The receptor set was obtained from a girl under 18 with multiple sclerosis.

The V and J genes are TRBV7-2 and TRBJ2-1; TRBD2 agrees at 10 bases. The germline V gene has CDR1 SGHTA and CDR2 FQGNSA. V lost 2 bases, J lost 3 bases, and 10 bases stayed unmatched. The CDR3 consists of 18 residues. The CDR3 nucleotides read TGTGCCAGCAGCTTAAGGGGACTAGCGATCCCGAGCTACAATGAGCAGTTCTTC. As protein: CASSLRGLAIPSYNEQFF. Full variable domain (rest looked up from reference TRBV7-2 and TRBJ2-1): GAGVSQSPSNKVTEKGKDVELRCDPISGHTALYWYRQSLGQGLEFLIYFQGNSAPDKSGLPSDRFSAERTGGSVSTLTIQRTQQEDSAVYLCASSLRGLAIPSYNEQFFGPGTRLTVL.

The chain carries TRBV29-1 and TRBJ2-4, with 8 nucleotides matching TRBD2. J lost 13 bases, V lost 2 bases, and 16 bases had no gene match. The V gene's germline CDR1 is SQVTM and CDR2 ANQGSEA. This CDR3 has 15 residues. For the CDR3, the DNA is TGCAGCGTTGAATCGACTAGCGAAAACTACAATGAGCAGTACTTC. Residues: CSVESTSENYNEQYF.

This clonotype has a handful of counts. The chain joins TRBV7-9 to TRBJ2-7, with 8 bases fitting TRBD2. V was pared by 5 bases and J by 4 bases, with 10 bases of the junction left unmatched. This CDR3 is 15 amino acids long. The germline V gene encodes CDR1 SEHNR and CDR2 FQNEAQ (reference sequence). The CDR3 loop is CASSPPGLADYEQYF. CDR3 DNA sequence: TGTGCCAGCAGCCCACCTGGACTAGCAGATTACGAGCAGTACTTC. Full variable domain (rest looked up from reference TRBV7-9 and TRBJ2-7): DTGVSQNPRHKITKRGQNVTFRCDPISEHNRLYWYRQTLGQGPEFLTYFQNEAQLEKSRLLSDRFSAERPKGSFSTLEIQRTEQGDSAMYLCASSPPGLADYEQYFGPGTRLTVT.

V is TRBV13 and J is TRBJ2-4, with TRBD2 as a possible D gene (5 bases). V gave up 0 bases and J gave up 1 base, with 7 bases separating them. Germline V gene sequence: CDR1 PRHDT, CDR2 FYEKMQ (reference sequence). The CDR3 covers 15 residues. DNA for the CDR3: TGTGCCAGCAGCTTAGGACGCGGGGCCAAAAACATTCAGTACTTC. As protein: CASSLGRGAKNIQYF.

In its sample, this clonotype was seen a few times. The CDR3 bases are TGCGCCAGCAGCCAAGATAAGGGGTCGACCTACAATGAGCAGTTCTTC. Protein: CASSQDKGSTYNEQFF. This sequence joins TRBV4-1 and TRBJ2-1; D is perhaps TRBD1 (5 bases). Germline V gives CDR1 MGHRA, CDR2 YSYEKL. Trimming removed 0 bases at V and 2 bases at J, with 11 bases between. This CDR3 comprises 16 residues.

V gene TRBV4-2 combines with J gene TRBJ2-4; tentatively, D is TRBD2 (6 bases). With 2 bases removed from V and 5 bases from J, the gap between germline ends came to 22 bases. The length of the CDR3 is 18 residues. From germline, CDR1 is LGHNA and CDR2 YNFKEQ. CDR3 coding DNA: TGTGCCAGCAGCCAATCAGTCTTCCGAACTAGGAGGGAAAACATTCAGTACTTC. It translates to CASSQSVFRTRRENIQYF.

The chain carries TRBV20-1 and TRBJ2-1; no clear D gene. The V gene lost 1 base and the J gene lost 6 bases, with 7 bases spanning the gap. The germline V gene encodes CDR1 DFQATT and CDR2 SNEGSKA (reference sequence). The CDR3 consists of 12 residues. The CDR3 loop is CSARGPANEQFF. DNA of the CDR3: TGCAGTGCTAGAGGCCCGGCCAATGAGCAGTTCTTC.

This chain links TRBV16 with TRBJ2-1; D is unclear. The CDR3 extends over 15 amino acids. Trimming removed 1 base from V and 0 bases from J, with 7 bases in between. The V gene's germline CDR1 is KGHSY and CDR2 FQNENV. Here the CDR3 DNA reads TGTGCCAGCAGCCAATTAAAGTACTCCTACAATGAGCAGTTCTTC. It translates to CASSQLKYSYNEQFF.

J is TRBJ2-3 and V is TRBV6-5, with D tentatively TRBD1 (6 bases). The ends were cut back, 0 bases at V and 5 bases at J, with 12 bases in the middle. From germline, CDR1 is MNHEY and CDR2 SVGAGI. The CDR3 runs to 15 residues. The CDR3, as DNA: TGTGCCAGCAGTTACTCCTTGTGGGGGCAAGATACGCAGTATTTT. This gives the protein CASSYSLWGQDTQYF.

This clonotype has more than one count but fewer than ten. V is TRBV29-1 and J is TRBJ2-7; TRBD1 agrees at 8 bases. Germline loops: CDR1 SQVTM, CDR2 ANQGSEA. J gave up 0 bases and V 5 bases, and 15 bases lay outside the gene matches. The CDR3 consists of 17 residues. CDR3 sequence reads: CSVNNPSGTGTSYEQYF. The CDR3 region has the DNA TGCAGCGTTAATAACCCCTCGGGGACAGGTACCTCCTACGAGCAGTACTTC.

The CDR3 spells CASSLLSAGQGLYGYTF. The CDR3 DNA follows: TGTGCCAGCAGTTTACTTTCGGCGGGACAGGGCCTCTATGGCTACACCTTC. The chain couples TRBV27 to TRBJ1-2; 9 bases are shared with TRBD1. CDR3 length: 17 residues. Trimming cost V 2 bases and J 4 bases; bases outside gene matches: 11. CDR1 and CDR2 from the germline V gene are MNHEY and SMNVEV (reference sequence).

Concerning this clonotype: The junction does not match germline at one end; this may be a read error. Written as DNA, the CDR3 is TGTGCCAGCAGCGCCACTAGCGGGATGACAGATACTCAGTATTTT. Protein product: CASSATSGMTDTQYF. The V and J genes are TRBV7-3 and TRBJ2-3; 10 bases map to TRBD2. From germline, CDR1 is SGHTA and CDR2 FQGTGA. This CDR3 spans 15 amino acids.

This clonotype occurred a few times. The chain joins TRBV29-1 to TRBJ2-1; tentative D call: TRBD2 (5 bases). The CDR3 is made up of 14 amino acids. Germline V gene data show CDR1 as SQVTM and CDR2 as ANQGSEA. Between the trimmed V and J ends, which lost 1 base and 15 bases, there was a span of 22 bases. The CDR3 coding sequence is TGCAGCGTTGAAGCACTAGAGTCGAGTCTGTCTCGGTTCTTC. Protein: CSVEALESSLSRFF.

V usage is TRBV20-1 and J usage is TRBJ2-7, with D perhaps TRBD1 or TRBD2 (6 bases each). CDR1 and CDR2 from the germline V gene are DFQATT and SNEGSKA (reference sequence). The CDR3 spans 13 residues. V dropped 0 bases and J dropped 4 bases, with 10 bases sitting between them. CDR3 residues: CSARDTGRYEQYF. In nucleotides, the CDR3 is TGCAGTGCTAGAGATACAGGGAGGTACGAGCAGTACTTC.

This clonotype was seen only a few times. This chain joins TRBV14 and TRBJ2-1; D gene unclear. With 4 bases removed from V and 0 bases from J, the gap between germline ends came to 13 bases. The V gene's germline CDR1 is SGHDN and CDR2 FVKESK. This CDR3 is built from 16 residues. The CDR3 loop reads CASSPVGRTSYNEQFF. CDR3 nucleotides: TGTGCCAGCAGCCCAGTCGGCCGTACCTCCTACAATGAGCAGTTCTTC.